This entry lists 27 T cell receptor beta chains sequenced from one sample in a study of control samples from healthy donors and cancer patients. The repertoire was sequenced with immunoSEQ multiplex PCR; TCRdb's copy has only in-frame clones and lacks some. The sample yields about 220,000 clones, around 94% seen once. Material: blood. Every receptor here comes from a man in his fifties in good health.

This CDR3 reads CASSQDQGQTYEQYV. The CDR3 nucleotides read TGTGCCAGCAGCCAAGATCAGGGACAGACCTACGAGCAGTACGTC. This chain connects TRBV4-2 to TRBJ2-7, with 7 positions matching TRBD1. V shed 0 bases, J shed 2 bases, and the junction held 4 bases outside the gene matches. The germline CDR1 and CDR2 sequences are LGHNA and YNFKEQ. There are 15 residues in the CDR3.

This clone was detected only once. The rearrangement links TRBV4-3 to TRBJ2-7; 12 bases agree with TRBD1. The CDR3 sequence is 17 residues long. Losses at the gene ends were 0 bases for V and 3 bases for J; bases not matched to a gene: 6. CDR1 and CDR2 from the germline V gene are LGHNA and YSLEER. The CDR3 is CASSQEAGTGGLYEQYF. The DNA for the CDR3 is TGCGCCAGCAGCCAAGAGGCAGGGACAGGGGGCCTCTACGAGCAGTACTTC.

This sequence joins TRBV2 and TRBJ1-4; no clear D. The CDR3 sequence is 14 residues long. With 4 bases removed from V and 8 bases from J, the gap between germline ends came to 14 bases. Germline V gene data show CDR1 as SNHLY and CDR2 as FYNNEI. The CDR3 region is CASSVTAGEEKLFF. CDR3 DNA sequence: TGTGCCAGCAGTGTTACAGCCGGAGAGGAAAAACTGTTTTTT. The variable domain in full, with the rest retrieved from reference TRBV2 and TRBJ1-4, is EPEVTQTPSHQVTQMGQEVILRCVPISNHLYFYWYRQILGQKVEFLVSFYNNEISEKSEIFDDQFSVERPDGSNFTLKIRSTKLEDSAMYFCASSVTAGEEKLFFGSGTQLSVL.

This sequence joins TRBV6-5 and TRBJ1-1; 8 nucleotides agree with TRBD1. The CDR3 spans 13 residues. V shed 5 bases, J shed 5 bases, and the junction held 4 bases outside the gene matches. Per the germline V gene, CDR1 is MNHEY and CDR2 is SVGAGI. The CDR3 sequence is CASSQRQGTEAFF. The CDR3 DNA follows: TGTGCCAGCAGTCAGAGACAGGGGACTGAAGCTTTCTTT.

The genes are TRBV11-2 and TRBJ1-2; 11 bases align to TRBD1. V lost 5 bases and J lost 7; bases outside the gene matches: 6. The CDR3 loop spans 14 amino acids. Germline loops: CDR1 SGHAT, CDR2 FQNNGV. The CDR3 DNA reads as TGTGCCAGCAGCACCGGGACAGGGGGTCGTGGCTACACCTTC. It specifies CASSTGTGGRGYTF.

This chain links TRBV21-1 with TRBJ1-1. TRBV21-1 is a recognized pseudogene. This CDR3 has 16 residues. CDR3 amino acids: CASSKGEPKRNPEAFF. CDR3 bases: TGTGCCAGCAGCAAAGGAGAGCCTAAGAGGAATCCTGAAGCTTTCTTT.

This chain uses TRBV29-1 with TRBJ1-1, with 9 bases aligning to TRBD1. V was pared by 7 bases and J by 4 bases, with 7 bases of the junction left unmatched. CDR3 length equals 13 residues. The V gene's germline CDR1 is SQVTM and CDR2 ANQGSEA. In DNA, the CDR3 is TGCAGCGCCGGGACAGGGTTTGGCACTGAAGCTTTCTTT. Its protein product is CSAGTGFGTEAFF. Full variable domain (remainder filled in from reference TRBV29-1 and TRBJ1-1): SAVISQKPSRDICQRGTSLTIQCQVDSQVTMMFWYRQQPGQSLTLIATANQGSEATYESGFVIDKFPISRPNLTFSTLTVSNMSPEDSSIYLCSAGTGFGTEAFFGQGTRLTVV.

The chain couples TRBV7-3 to TRBJ2-3; TRBD1 matches 10 bases. J was trimmed by 0 bases and V by 4 bases; bases with no gene match: 16. The CDR3 consists of 20 residues. Germline V gene data show CDR1 as SGHTA and CDR2 as FQGTGA. The CDR3 DNA sequence: TGTGCCAGCAGCTCGCCGGGACAGGGGATCTTGTGGGGGAGCACAGATACGCAGTATTTT. It translates to CASSSPGQGILWGSTDTQYF. The full variable domain, rest sourced from reference TRBV7-3 and TRBJ2-3, is GAGVSQTPSNKVTEKGKYVELRCDPISGHTALYWYRQSLGQGPEFLIYFQGTGAADDSGLPNDRFFAVRPEGSVSTLKIQRTERGDSAVYLCASSSPGQGILWGSTDTQYFGPGTRLTVL.

Here the CDR3 reads CASRPRGGGRYEQYV. For the CDR3, the DNA is TGTGCCAGCCGACCCCGAGGAGGGGGGCGCTACGAGCAGTACGTC. The rearrangement links TRBV27 to TRBJ2-7; D tentatively fits TRBD1 or TRBD2 (6 bases each). The germline V gene has CDR1 MNHEY and CDR2 SMNVEV (reference sequence). V gave up 8 bases and J gave up 3 bases, with 20 bases separating them. The CDR3 has 15 residues.

The chain recombines TRBV7-9 with TRBJ1-1, with TRBD1 matching over 8 bases. V was clipped by 7 bases and J by 2 bases; unmatched bases: 9. CDR3 length: 15 residues. Germline CDR1 reads SEHNR; CDR2 reads FQNEAQ (reference sequence). The CDR3 nucleotides read TGTGCCAGCACCCTAGGGGCAGGGGGCAACACTGAAGCTTTCTTT. Translating gives CASTLGAGGNTEAFF.

This clone appeared once. This rearrangement joins TRBV9 to TRBJ1-2, with a weak D call TRBD1 (5 bases). V lost 0 bases and J 3 bases, leaving 12 bases between the germline ends. The CDR3 extends over 15 amino acids. Germline CDR1 reads SGDLS; CDR2 reads YYNGEE. CDR3 loop: CASSVEGLGDYGYTF. CDR3 coding DNA: TGTGCCAGCAGCGTAGAGGGCCTGGGGGACTATGGCTACACCTTC.

This clone has just one count. The V call is TRBV21-1, the J call TRBJ1-6. TRBV21-1 represents a pseudogene. The CDR3 extends over 15 amino acids. CDR3 sequence: CASTRTIILNSPLHF. CDR3 nucleotides: TGTGCCAGCACCAGGACCATAATACTGAATTCACCCCTCCACTTT.

This rearrangement joins TRBV25-1 to TRBJ1-4; unclear D gene. Germline V gene lookup returns CDR1 MGHDK and CDR2 SYGVNS. This CDR3 is built from 15 residues. Trimming cost V 5 bases and J 1 base, with 11 bases left between them. The CDR3 DNA follows: TGTGCCAGCAGTCCACTCGGGGAAACTAATGAAAAACTGTTTTTT. It codes for CASSPLGETNEKLFF.

The sample holds a few counts of this clone. This chain connects TRBV12-3 or TRBV12-4 to TRBJ1-6; D is unclear. CDR3 length: 12 residues. Trimming removed 5 bases at V and 11 bases at J, with 10 bases between. Here the CDR3 reads CASSPNTPPLHF. CDR3 in DNA: TGTGCCAGCAGTCCTAATACTCCACCCCTCCACTTT.

The chain has TRBV6-1 and TRBJ1-2, with D perhaps matching TRBD1 (5 bases). V gave up 0 bases and J gave up 3 bases, with 14 bases separating them. The CDR3 runs 16 residues. Germline CDR1 is MNHNS and CDR2 is SASEGT. The CDR3 sequence: CASSEAPPGRYYGYTF. The CDR3 bases are TGTGCCAGCAGTGAAGCACCACCGGGACGGTACTATGGCTACACCTTC.

This sequence joins TRBV9 and TRBJ2-1; a weak D match, TRBD2 (6 bases). The CDR3 loop spans 15 amino acids. Germline lookup yields CDR1 SGDLS and CDR2 YYNGEE. Trimming left V 0 bases short and J 2 bases short, with 9 bases between. The CDR3 reads CASSVDGRTYNEQFF. DNA of the CDR3: TGTGCCAGCAGCGTAGACGGGAGAACCTACAATGAGCAGTTCTTC. Full variable domain (rest looked up from reference TRBV9 and TRBJ2-1): DSGVTQTPKHLITATGQRVTLRCSPRSGDLSVYWYQQSLDQGLQFLIQYYNGEERAKGNILERFSAQQFPDLHSELNLSSLELGDSALYFCASSVDGRTYNEQFFGPGTRLTVL.

In its sample, this clone was seen once. The DNA of the CDR3 is TGCAGTGCTAGTTCTTCCCAGGGACTCGGAAACACCATATATTTT. Protein sequence: CSASSSQGLGNTIYF. The J gene is TRBJ1-3, the V gene TRBV20-1, with D maybe TRBD1 (5 bases). V was trimmed by 3 bases and J by 4 bases, leaving 16 bases between them. The V gene's germline CDR1 is DFQATT and CDR2 SNEGSKA (reference sequence). The CDR3 has 15 residues.

V and J are TRBV12-3 or TRBV12-4 and TRBJ2-7, with unresolved D. V was cut by 6 bases and J by 2 bases, with 8 bases left in between. CDR3 length equals 12 residues. This CDR3 is CASRPDTYEQYF. Here the CDR3 DNA reads TGTGCCAGCAGACCTGACACCTACGAGCAGTACTTC.

The chain couples TRBV6-5 to TRBJ1-4; 7 bases align to TRBD1. Germline V gene sequence: CDR1 MNHEY, CDR2 SVGAGI. This CDR3 has 13 amino acids. V shed 8 bases and J 2 bases; nucleotides not matched to a gene: 2. The CDR3 loop is CASGGQTNEKLFF. The CDR3 DNA reads as TGTGCCAGCGGGGGACAGACTAATGAAAAACTGTTTTTT.

CDR3 region: CASSQAGQGVYGYTF. The CDR3 bases are TGCGCCAGCAGCCAAGCGGGGCAGGGGGTCTATGGCTACACCTTC. The V gene is TRBV4-3, the J gene TRBJ1-2, with TRBD1 matching over 7 bases. The CDR3 is 15 residues long. V lost 1 base to trimming and J lost 4 bases; unmatched junction nucleotides: 6. Looked up from germline, CDR1 is LGHNA and CDR2 is YSLEER.

The J gene is TRBJ2-7, the V gene TRBV7-8; D is possibly TRBD2 (7 bases). Germline V CDR1 and CDR2: SGHVS, FQNEAQ. V was shortened by 5 bases and J by 2 bases, with 31 bases between the two germline ends. The length of the CDR3 is 20 residues. CDR3 sequence (DNA): TGTGCCAGCAGCCGAGTCCACAGGGAGGGATTACCTCGTTTGGCCTACGAGCAGTACTTC. Amino acids: CASSRVHREGLPRLAYEQYF. Using reference TRBV7-8 and TRBJ2-7 for the parts outside the CDR3, the full variable domain is GAGVSQSPRYKVAKRGQDVALRCDPISGHVSLFWYQQALGQGPEFLTYFQNEAQLDKSGLPSDRFFAERPEGSVSTLKIQRTQQEDSAVYLCASSRVHREGLPRLAYEQYFGPGTRLTVT.

V is TRBV10-2 and J is TRBJ2-1; D is unclear. The CDR3 loop spans 15 amino acids. V dropped 3 bases and J dropped 0 bases, with 9 bases sitting between them. The germline V gene has CDR1 WSHSY and CDR2 SAAADI. The CDR3 nucleotides are TGCGCCAGCAGTGAATTGGGCAGCTCCTACAATGAGCAGTTCTTC. This codes for CASSELGSSYNEQFF.

This clone came up once. This rearrangement joins TRBV7-8 to TRBJ1-2; 8 nucleotides align to TRBD1. In germline, CDR1 is SGHVS, CDR2 FQNEAQ. J lost 8 bases, V lost 1 base, and 6 bases had no gene match. The CDR3 has 14 residues. CDR3 sequence (DNA): TGTGCCAGCAGCTTAGTTCAGACAGGGGACGGCTACACCTTC. This sequence encodes CASSLVQTGDGYTF. Full variable domain (rest looked up from reference TRBV7-8 and TRBJ1-2): GAGVSQSPRYKVAKRGQDVALRCDPISGHVSLFWYQQALGQGPEFLTYFQNEAQLDKSGLPSDRFFAERPEGSVSTLKIQRTQQEDSAVYLCASSLVQTGDGYTFGSGTRLTVV.

The chain carries TRBV7-9 and TRBJ2-7, with D possibly TRBD1 on 6 matching bases. Per the germline V gene, CDR1 is SEHNR and CDR2 is FQNEAQ (reference sequence). The CDR3 length is 13 residues. With 3 bases removed from V and 3 bases from J, the gap between germline ends came to 9 bases. In nucleotides, the CDR3 is TGTGCCAGCAGCTTTGGGGACAACTACGAGCAGTACGTC. Residues: CASSFGDNYEQYV.

This chain connects TRBV19 to TRBJ1-2, with 8 bases lining up with TRBD1. Unmatched junction bases numbered 6, after V lost 1 base and J lost 11 bases. The germline CDR1 and CDR2 sequences are LNHDA and SQIVND (reference sequence). This CDR3 is built from 13 residues. CDR3 loop: CASSIVKDRAYTF. CDR3 sequence (DNA): TGTGCCAGTAGTATAGTTAAGGACAGGGCATACACCTTC. Filled out from reference TRBV19 and TRBJ1-2, the complete variable domain reads DGGITQSPKYLFRKEGQNVTLSCEQNLNHDAMYWYRQDPGQGLRLIYYSQIVNDFQKGDIAEGYSVSREKKESFPLTVTSAQKNPTAFYLCASSIVKDRAYTFGSGTRLTVV.

V is TRBV6-5 and J is TRBJ1-1; D might be TRBD1 (5 bases). V was clipped by 8 bases and J by 6 bases, with 19 bases between them. Germline CDR1 and CDR2: MNHEY and SVGAGI. The CDR3 extends over 14 amino acids. This CDR3 is CASHRDPGLAEAFF. DNA of the CDR3: TGTGCCAGCCACCGGGACCCAGGGCTTGCTGAAGCTTTCTTT.

CDR3 residues: CASSQDRRGGKETQYF. The CDR3 bases are TGTGCCAGCAGCCAAGATAGGAGGGGGGGAAAAGAGACCCAGTACTTC. V usage is TRBV4-2 and J usage is TRBJ2-5, with D possibly matching TRBD2 (7 bases). The V gene lost 0 bases and the J gene lost 3 bases, with 14 bases spanning the gap. Germline V gives CDR1 LGHNA, CDR2 YNFKEQ. The CDR3 is 16 amino acids.